These 27 T cell receptor beta chains originate from one sample sequenced in a study of blood T cell repertoires in COVID-19. The assay was immunoSEQ multiplex PCR, and TCRdb's table has in-frame clones only and misses some. The sample contains more than 110,000 clones, 85% to 90% of which appear only once. Sequenced input: peripheral blood. The receptor set was obtained from a human donor in a cohort sampled during active COVID-19.

The chain combines TRBV19 with TRBJ1-1; 8 bases are a match to TRBD1. The J segment lost 4 bases and the V segment lost 3 bases, leaving 4 bases of the junction unmatched. This CDR3 has 14 residues. CDR1 and CDR2 from the germline V gene are LNHDA and SQIVND (reference sequence). The CDR3 region is CASSILGQGTEAFF. The CDR3 region has the DNA TGTGCCAGTAGTATCCTCGGACAGGGCACTGAAGCTTTCTTT. Variable domain in full (rest from reference TRBV19 and TRBJ1-1): DGGITQSPKYLFRKEGQNVTLSCEQNLNHDAMYWYRQDPGQGLRLIYYSQIVNDFQKGDIAEGYSVSREKKESFPLTVTSAQKNPTAFYLCASSILGQGTEAFFGQGTRLTVV.

The chain recombines TRBV28 with TRBJ2-7, with 7 bases that match TRBD1. The CDR3 is 21 residues long. The V gene's germline CDR1 is MDHEN and CDR2 SYDVKM. Trimming cost V 5 bases and J 4 bases; bases outside gene matches: 29. CDR3 amino acids: CASSRSFTYLIGGSLGYEQYF. The CDR3 DNA sequence: TGTGCCAGCAGTAGATCCTTCACTTACTTAATAGGGGGCTCACTAGGTTACGAGCAGTACTTC.

This rearrangement joins TRBV6-5 to TRBJ2-7, with D possibly TRBD1 on 6 matching bases. This CDR3 region has 15 residues. Germline CDR1 and CDR2: MNHEY and SVGAGI. V shed 5 bases and J shed 2 bases, with 16 bases lying between them. The CDR3 coding sequence is TGTGCCAGCAGTCCATCCACGGGACACGCCTACGAGCAGTACTTC. Encoded protein: CASSPSTGHAYEQYF.

V is TRBV6-5 and J is TRBJ1-5, with 11 bases identical to TRBD1. With 6 bases clipped from V and 11 bases from J, the junction kept 12 bases outside the gene matches. Germline CDR1 MNHEY, CDR2 SVGAGI. This CDR3 comprises 15 residues. The CDR3 loop is CASRGPGQGGWAQHF. The CDR3 DNA sequence: TGTGCCAGCAGAGGGCCGGGACAGGGGGGATGGGCCCAGCATTTT.

This clone has only a few counts. This chain uses TRBV30 with TRBJ2-7; 7 positions match TRBD2. Trimming at V came to 2 bases and at J to 4 bases, leaving 2 bases not matched to a gene. The CDR3 is made up of 12 amino acids. CDR1 GTSNPN and CDR2 SVGIG come from the germline V gene (reference sequence). The CDR3 bases are TGTGCCTGGAGTCCCGGGGGGTACGAGCAGTACTTC. Protein: CAWSPGGYEQYF.

The chain uses TRBV5-1 and TRBJ2-1, with TRBD1 matching 9 bases. The CDR3 spans 15 residues. Losses at the gene ends were 2 bases for V and 8 bases for J; bases not matched to a gene: 8. CDR1 SGHRS and CDR2 YFSETQ come from the germline V gene. CDR3: CASSFGQGSIYEQFF. The CDR3 DNA follows: TGCGCCAGCAGCTTCGGACAGGGGTCGATCTATGAGCAGTTCTTC.

The V gene is TRBV27, the J gene TRBJ2-7, with D possibly TRBD1 on 6 matching bases. CDR3 size: 16 residues. Germline assignment: CDR1 MNHEY and CDR2 SMNVEV (reference sequence). Deletions cut 0 bases from V and 0 bases from J, with 12 bases between. In nucleotides, the CDR3 is TGTGCCAGCAGTTTATCGCAGGGGTCCTACTCCTACGAGCAGTACTTC. As protein: CASSLSQGSYSYEQYF.

The rearrangement uses TRBV18 and TRBJ1-6; 7 bases align to TRBD1. There are 15 residues in the CDR3. From germline, CDR1 is KGHSH and CDR2 LQKENI. After removal of 2 bases from V and 7 bases from J, the junction contained 5 bases not matched to a gene. CDR3 loop: CASSPWRQGNSPLHF. CDR3 sequence (DNA): TGTGCCAGCTCACCATGGAGACAGGGCAATTCACCCCTCCACTTT.

This chain links TRBV4-1 with TRBJ2-7; weak D call: TRBD2 (7 bases). CDR3 length: 17 residues. CDR1 is MGHRA and CDR2 is YSYEKL in the germline V gene. Deletions cut 0 bases from V and 4 bases from J, with 19 bases between. CDR3 loop: CASSQESGDYLPYEQYF. CDR3 in DNA: TGCGCCAGCAGCCAAGAATCAGGGGACTACCTTCCTTACGAGCAGTACTTC.

This chain links TRBV29-1 with TRBJ1-1; TRBD1 is a possible D gene (5 bases). CDR1 is SQVTM, CDR2 ANQGSEA, per germline. V was pared by 1 base and J by 4 bases, with 10 bases between. This CDR3 comprises 13 residues. DNA for the CDR3: TGCAGCGTTGAAGGGGGCTTCGGCACTGAAGCTTTCTTT. It is translated as CSVEGGFGTEAFF.

The J gene is TRBJ2-1, the V gene TRBV27; D ambiguous. Trimming took 2 bases from V and 8 from J, leaving 16 bases between them. Germline CDR1 reads MNHEY; CDR2 reads SMNVEV (reference sequence). The length of the CDR3 is 15 residues. The CDR3 is CASSLLTLTSDEQFF. The CDR3 nucleotides are TGTGCCAGCAGTTTACTGACGCTGACTTCCGATGAGCAGTTCTTC.

The chain uses TRBV28 and TRBJ1-1; possibly TRBD1 for D (5 bases). The CDR3 covers 16 residues. The V and J ends lost 11 bases and 0 bases respectively, with 22 bases between them. CDR1 and CDR2 from the germline V gene are MDHEN and SYDVKM. The DNA for the CDR3 is TGTGCCGTAATCCAGGGTTTTTGGGGCATGAACACTGAAGCTTTCTTT. Translated: CAVIQGFWGMNTEAFF. The full variable domain, rest sourced from reference TRBV28 and TRBJ1-1, is DVKVTQSSRYLVKRTGEKVFLECVQDMDHENMFWYRQDPGLGLRLIYFSYDVKMKEKGDIPEGYSVSREKKERFSLILESASTNQTSMYLCAVIQGFWGMNTEAFFGQGTRLTVV.

This chain uses TRBV9 with TRBJ2-2; TRBD1 matches 7 bases. J was trimmed by 4 bases and V by 3 bases; bases with no gene match: 6. Per germline, CDR1 SGDLS and CDR2 YYNGEE. The CDR3 sequence is 15 residues long. Here the CDR3 reads CASSGRQGTTGELFF. The CDR3 DNA reads TGTGCCAGCAGCGGCCGACAGGGCACCACCGGGGAGCTGTTTTTT.

This clone was counted a few times. The chain is built from TRBV6-6 and TRBJ1-3, with 8 bases lining up with TRBD1. J was trimmed by 0 bases and V by 7 bases; bases with no gene match: 2. The CDR3 is made up of 14 amino acids. From germline, CDR1 is MNHNY and CDR2 SVGAGI (reference sequence). The chain's CDR3 is CASNRGNSGNTIYF. The CDR3 DNA sequence: TGTGCCAGCAACAGGGGGAACTCTGGAAACACCATATATTTT.

The rearrangement links TRBV20-1 to TRBJ2-1; tentatively, D is TRBD1 (5 bases). Germline V CDR1 and CDR2: DFQATT, SNEGSKA (reference sequence). This CDR3 has 15 amino acids. V lost 3 bases and J lost 1, with 13 bases in between. In nucleotides, the CDR3 is TGCAGTGCTAGTTATCTCAGGGTTTCCTACAATGAGCAGTTCTTC. This sequence encodes CSASYLRVSYNEQFF.

The genes are TRBV5-1 and TRBJ2-2; the D gene is possibly TRBD1 (5 bases). From germline, CDR1 is SGHRS and CDR2 YFSETQ. V lost 0 bases to trimming and J lost 2 bases, with 11 bases between them. This CDR3 is 16 amino acids long. In DNA, the CDR3 is TGCGCCAGCAGCTTGGAGGCGCAGGGAAACACCGGGGAGCTGTTTTTT. This gives the protein CASSLEAQGNTGELFF.

This sequence joins TRBV6-1 and TRBJ2-5, with TRBD2 matching 10 bases. Trimming at V came to 5 bases and at J to 4 bases, leaving 10 bases not matched to a gene. Germline V gene sequence: CDR1 MNHNS, CDR2 SASEGT. This CDR3 spans 16 amino acids. CDR3 in amino acids: CASSQGTSATRETQYF. The CDR3 region has the DNA TGTGCCAGCAGTCAAGGGACTAGCGCGACTCGAGAGACCCAGTACTTC.

This clone occurred a few times. The chain joins TRBV5-6 to TRBJ1-6, with 7 bases that match TRBD1. The germline V gene has CDR1 SGHDT and CDR2 YYEEEE. The CDR3 loop spans 15 amino acids. V was pared by 3 bases and J by 10 bases, with 10 bases of the junction left unmatched. Here the CDR3 reads CASSSAGTARSPLHF. The CDR3 DNA reads TGTGCCAGCAGCTCGGCCGGGACAGCAAGGTCACCCCTCCACTTT.

The rearrangement uses TRBV11-3 and TRBJ2-7; 7 bases agree with TRBD2. With V trimmed by 8 bases and J by 5 bases, 12 bases remained unmatched. CDR1 is SGHNT and CDR2 is YENEEA in the germline V gene. This CDR3 spans 14 amino acids. The CDR3 DNA follows: TGTGCCAGCGCCCGCGGCGGGAGTGCGAACGAGCAGTACTTC. Translated: CASARGGSANEQYF.

The V and J genes are TRBV2 and TRBJ2-1; TRBD2 might be the D (6 bases). The CDR3 has 16 residues. The germline V and J ends were trimmed by 5 bases and 3 bases, with 17 bases remaining between them. Germline lookup yields CDR1 SNHLY and CDR2 FYNNEI. CDR3 amino acids: CASSPHRLGLYNEQFF. As DNA, the CDR3 is TGTGCCAGCAGTCCCCACCGACTAGGACTCTACAATGAGCAGTTCTTC.

The chain is built from TRBV9 and TRBJ2-2; D gene ambiguous. The CDR3 contains 14 residues. The V gene lost 0 bases and the J gene lost 0 bases, with 3 bases spanning the gap. Looked up from germline, CDR1 is SGDLS and CDR2 is YYNGEE. The CDR3 DNA is TGTGCCAGCAGCGTAGAGCCGAACACCGGGGAGCTGTTTTTT. Amino acids: CASSVEPNTGELFF.

The chain carries TRBV5-1 and TRBJ1-4; TRBD1 matches 10 bases. CDR1 is SGHRS, CDR2 YFSETQ, per germline. This CDR3 is 15 amino acids long. The J segment lost 7 bases and the V segment lost 3 bases, leaving 6 bases of the junction unmatched. The CDR3: CASSSGDRGSEKLFF. Written as DNA, the CDR3 is TGCGCCAGCAGCTCCGGGGACAGGGGAAGTGAAAAACTGTTTTTT. The entire variable domain, with the rest obtained from reference TRBV5-1 and TRBJ1-4, is as follows: KAGVTQTPRYLIKTRGQQVTLSCSPISGHRSVSWYQQTPGQGLQFLFEYFSETQRNKGNFPGRFSGRQFSNSRSEMNVSTLELGDSALYLCASSSGDRGSEKLFFGSGTQLSVL.

The chain employs TRBV24-1 and TRBJ2-7, with 8 nucleotides matching TRBD1. The CDR3 length is 19 residues. CDR1 and CDR2 from the germline V gene are KGHDR and SFDVKD. The V and J ends lost 4 bases and 2 bases, in that order; junction bases with no gene match: 18. CDR3 in amino acids: CATSDAGGALPAVTYEQYF. As DNA, the CDR3 is TGTGCCACCAGTGACGCAGGGGGCGCTTTACCAGCGGTCACCTACGAGCAGTACTTC.

The chain has TRBV10-3 and TRBJ2-1; 7 positions match TRBD1. There are 13 residues in the CDR3. Germline trimming cut 10 bases from V and 4 bases from J; bases unmatched to any gene: 7. Germline-derived CDR1 and CDR2 are ENHRY and SYGVKD. The CDR3 loop reads CATGPGQYNEQFF. The CDR3 coding sequence is TGTGCCACCGGACCGGGACAGTACAATGAGCAGTTCTTC.

The chain employs TRBV19 and TRBJ1-5; 7 bases line up with TRBD1. The V gene's germline CDR1 is LNHDA and CDR2 SQIVND (reference sequence). Unmatched junction bases numbered 7, after V lost 5 bases and J lost 6 bases. The CDR3 has 14 amino acids. The DNA of the CDR3 is TGTGCCAGTAGTCCACAGGGGTTGGTTCAGCCCCAGCATTTT. Translated: CASSPQGLVQPQHF.

This chain joins TRBV30 and TRBJ2-5, with D unclear. This CDR3 spans 12 amino acids. V was pared by 3 bases and J by 2 bases, with 7 bases between. Germline lookup yields CDR1 GTSNPN and CDR2 SVGIG (reference sequence). The CDR3 loop is CAWRADQETQYF. The DNA for the CDR3 is TGTGCCTGGAGGGCGGATCAAGAGACCCAGTACTTC.

This clone occurred a few times. The gene calls are TRBV4-2 and TRBJ2-2, with 8 bases fitting TRBD1. Trimming removed 1 base from V and 5 bases from J; junction bases left unmatched: 3. This CDR3 has 15 residues. The germline V gene encodes CDR1 LGHNA and CDR2 YNFKEQ. The CDR3 nucleotides read TGTGCCAGCAGCCAAGGGCAGGGGGCGACCGGGGAGCTGTTTTTT. Protein sequence: CASSQGQGATGELFF.